The clone carrying this TCR beta chain was detected only a few times. What it recognizes is unknown. Sample-barcoded 5' priming and a J-beta primer mix drove a second PCR of roughly 7 to 11 cycles. TCRdb reprocessed the 5' RACE reads with MiXCR, giving one entry per CDR3 protein. The data hold approximately 1.5 million distinct CDR3 sequences, with roughly two fifths observed a single time. The data stem from a study of blood T cells in healthy people across ages. Findings of the study overall: PBMCs were not sorted, which prevented a conclusive comparison of naive versus antigen-experienced cells.

This TCR came from a woman under 30 in good health. The sample comprised blood.

In nucleotides, the CDR3 is TGCGCCAGCAGCCAAGGGACAGGGACTTACAGATTGTACTTC. Its translation: CASSQGTGTYRLYF. This sequence joins TRBV4-3 and TRBJ2-7, with 8 positions matching TRBD1. This CDR3 is built from 14 residues. Germline CDR1 LGHNA, CDR2 YSLEER. J lost 12 bases, V lost 1 base, and 11 bases had no gene match.